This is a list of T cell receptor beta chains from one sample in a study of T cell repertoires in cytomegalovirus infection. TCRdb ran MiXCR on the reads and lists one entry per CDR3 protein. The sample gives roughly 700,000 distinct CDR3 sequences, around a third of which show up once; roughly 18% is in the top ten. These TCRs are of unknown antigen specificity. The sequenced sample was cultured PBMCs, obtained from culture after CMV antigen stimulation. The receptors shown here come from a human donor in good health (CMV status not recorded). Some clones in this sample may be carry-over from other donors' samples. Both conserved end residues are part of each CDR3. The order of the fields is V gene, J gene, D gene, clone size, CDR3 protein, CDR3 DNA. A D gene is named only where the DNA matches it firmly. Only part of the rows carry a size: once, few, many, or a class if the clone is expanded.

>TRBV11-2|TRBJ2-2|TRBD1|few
CASTLRDRGKGDTGELFF
TGTGCCAGCACCCTTAGGGACAGGGGGAAAGGCGACACCGGGGAGCTGTTTTTT
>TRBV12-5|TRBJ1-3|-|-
CASGPGNTIYF
TGTGCTAGTGGACCGGGAAACACCATATATTTT
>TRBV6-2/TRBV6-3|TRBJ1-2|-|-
CASSPETSGYTF
TGTGCCAGCAGCCCGGAGACAAGCGGCTACACCTTC
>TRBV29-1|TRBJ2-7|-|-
CSVTGRGGEQYF
TGCAGCGTGACAGGAAGAGGCGGCGAGCAGTACTTC
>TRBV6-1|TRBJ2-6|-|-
CASSYTFPGLLSGANVPTF
TGTGCCAGCAGTTACACATTCCCGGGCCTTCTCTCTGGGGCCAACGTCCCGACTTTC
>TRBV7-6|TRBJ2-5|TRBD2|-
CASSLAASGRYQETQYF
TGTGCCAGCAGCTTAGCCGCTAGCGGGAGATATCAAGAGACCCAGTACTTC
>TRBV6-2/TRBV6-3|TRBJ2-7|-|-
CASSYEGYEQYF
TGTGCCAGCAGTTACGAGGGATACGAGCAGTACTTC
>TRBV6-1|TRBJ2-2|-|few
CASSRAVGAGPNTGELFF
TGTGCCAGCAGCCGCGCCGTTGGGGCAGGGCCCAACACCGGGGAGCTGTTTTTT
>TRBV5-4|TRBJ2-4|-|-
CASSSSGGALGKNIQYF
TGTGCCAGCAGCTCCTCTGGTGGGGCCTTGGGCAAAAACATTCAGTACTTC
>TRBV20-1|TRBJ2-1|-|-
CSARDMRSSYNEQFF
TGCAGTGCTAGAGATATGCGGAGCTCCTACAATGAGCAGTTCTTC
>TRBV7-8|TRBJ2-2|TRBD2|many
CASSLAGGRPTGELFF
TGTGCCAGCAGCTTAGCTGGCGGGAGGCCCACCGGGGAGCTGTTTTTT
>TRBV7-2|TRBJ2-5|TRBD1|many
CASSLSGTGEETQYF
TGTGCCAGCAGCTTAAGCGGGACAGGGGAAGAGACCCAGTACTTC
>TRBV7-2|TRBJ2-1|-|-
CASSSGRVNEQFF
TGTGCCAGCAGCTCAGGCAGGGTCAATGAGCAGTTCTTC
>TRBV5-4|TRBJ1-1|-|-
CASSIPSSANTEAFF
TGTGCCAGCAGTATACCCAGTTCGGCGAACACTGAAGCTTTCTTT
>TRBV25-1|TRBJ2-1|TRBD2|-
CASSETRPSGNEQFF
TGTGCCAGCAGTGAAACCCGGCCTAGCGGTAATGAGCAGTTCTTC
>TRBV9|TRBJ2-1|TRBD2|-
CATSRLAGGPRQFF
TGTGCCACCTCGCGGCTAGCGGGGGGGCCCCGGCAGTTCTTC
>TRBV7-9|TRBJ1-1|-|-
CASSQQGGRTEAFF
TGTGCCAGCAGCCAACAGGGAGGGCGAACTGAAGCTTTCTTT
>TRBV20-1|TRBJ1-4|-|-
CSARDLTGTNEKLFF
TGCAGTGCTAGAGATCTAACAGGGACTAATGAAAAACTGTTTTTT
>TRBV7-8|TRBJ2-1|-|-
CASSPGPTADEQFF
TGTGCCAGCAGCCCCGGGCCCACGGCGGATGAGCAGTTCTTC
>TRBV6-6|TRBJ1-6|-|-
CASLTPGTSNSPLHF
TGTGCCAGCCTAACCCCCGGGACATCTAATTCACCCCTCCACTTT
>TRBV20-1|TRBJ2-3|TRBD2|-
CSAYKAGGTDTQYF
TGCAGTGCTTACAAAGCGGGGGGCACAGATACGCAGTATTTT
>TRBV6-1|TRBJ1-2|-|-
CASSSHNYGYTF
TGTGCCAGCAGCAGCCATAACTATGGCTACACCTTC
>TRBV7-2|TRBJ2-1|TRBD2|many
CASTSSGGSSYNEQFF
TGTGCCAGCACCTCGTCAGGCGGGAGCTCCTACAATGAGCAGTTCTTC
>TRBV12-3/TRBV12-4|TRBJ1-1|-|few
CASRAGKGNTEAFF
TGTGCCTCAAGGGCAGGGAAAGGGAACACTGAAGCTTTCTTT
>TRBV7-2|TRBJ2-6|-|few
CASSLDPPWGSGANVLTF
TGTGCCAGCAGCTTAGATCCCCCCTGGGGCTCTGGGGCCAACGTCCTGACTTTC
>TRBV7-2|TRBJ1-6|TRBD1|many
CASSRTGGNSPLHF
TGTGCCAGCAGCCGTACAGGGGGCAATTCACCCCTCCACTTT
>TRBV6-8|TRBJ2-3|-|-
CASSYNEFPDTQYF
TGTGCCAGCAGTTACAACGAATTTCCAGATACGCAGTATTTT
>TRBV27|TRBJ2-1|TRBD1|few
CASSSRTGSRGNEQFF
TGTGCCAGCAGTTCAAGGACAGGGTCTAGAGGCAATGAGCAGTTCTTC
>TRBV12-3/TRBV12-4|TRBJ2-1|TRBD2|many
CASSPGTSGRASDNEQFF
TGTGCCAGCAGTCCCGGGACTAGCGGGAGGGCCTCCGACAATGAGCAGTTCTTC
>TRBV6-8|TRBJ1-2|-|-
CASSGRWAYGYTF
TGTGCCAGCAGTGGAAGATGGGCCTATGGCTACACCTTC
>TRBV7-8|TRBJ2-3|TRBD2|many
CASSHSLAGGAPDTQYF
TGTGCCAGCAGCCATTCCCTTGCGGGGGGAGCCCCAGATACGCAGTATTTT
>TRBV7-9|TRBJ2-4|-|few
CASSLEAGRGSKNIQYF
TGTGCCAGCAGCTTAGAAGCCGGTAGGGGGTCCAAAAACATTCAGTACTTC
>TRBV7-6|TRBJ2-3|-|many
CASSLPGAGIDTQYF
TGTGCCAGCAGCTTACCGGGAGCAGGGATAGATACGCAGTATTTT
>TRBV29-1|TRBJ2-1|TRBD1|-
CSVQGVGYNEQFF
TGCAGCGTCCAGGGGGTAGGATACAATGAGCAGTTCTTC
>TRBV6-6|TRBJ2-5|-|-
CASSPQEGGTQYF
TGTGCCAGCAGTCCACAGGAGGGGGGCACCCAGTACTTC
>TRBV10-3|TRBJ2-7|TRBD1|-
CAIRDRDEQYF
TGTGCCATCAGGGACAGGGACGAGCAGTACTTC
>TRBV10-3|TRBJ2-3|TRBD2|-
CAISGVAGAVADTQYF
TGTGCCATCAGTGGAGTAGCGGGAGCTGTAGCAGATACGCAGTATTTT
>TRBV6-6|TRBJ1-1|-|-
CASSYGRHTEAFF
TGTGCCAGCAGTTACGGTAGACACACTGAAGCTTTCTTT
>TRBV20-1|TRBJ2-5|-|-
CSASEVKRQETQYF
TGCAGTGCTAGTGAGGTGAAGCGACAAGAGACCCAGTACTTC
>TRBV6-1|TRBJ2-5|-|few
CASRKSGNQETQYF
TGTGCCAGCAGAAAGTCAGGGAACCAAGAGACCCAGTACTTC
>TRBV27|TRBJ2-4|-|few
CASSLSVTSDIQYF
TGTGCCAGCAGCTTATCGGTCACGTCGGACATTCAGTACTTC
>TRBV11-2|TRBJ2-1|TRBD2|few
CASGGGMLFF
TGTGCCAGCGGGGGGGGTATGCTGTTCTTC
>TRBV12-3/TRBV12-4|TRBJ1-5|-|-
CASSGGYSNQPQHF
TGTGCCAGCAGTGGGGGCTATAGCAATCAGCCCCAGCATTTT
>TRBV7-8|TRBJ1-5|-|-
CASSLGPSTRQPQHF
TGTGCCAGCAGCTTAGGGCCTTCCACGAGGCAGCCCCAGCATTTT
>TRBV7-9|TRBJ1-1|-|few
CASSSQGRRTEAFF
TGTGCCAGCAGCTCCCAGGGGCGCCGAACTGAAGCTTTCTTT
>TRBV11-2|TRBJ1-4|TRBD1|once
CASSPLDGTGDRGEKLFF
TGTGCCAGCAGCCCACTCGATGGGACAGGGGACCGGGGTGAAAAACTGTTTTTT
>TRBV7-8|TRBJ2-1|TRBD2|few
CASRPGTSANEQFF
TGTGCCAGCAGGCCTGGGACTAGTGCCAATGAGCAGTTCTTC
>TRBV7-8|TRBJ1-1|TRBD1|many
CASSPEDRGLNTEAFF
TGTGCCAGCAGCCCCGAGGACAGGGGGCTGAACACTGAAGCTTTCTTT
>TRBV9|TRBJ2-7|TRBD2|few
CASSFGALAGLYEQYF
TGTGCCAGCAGCTTCGGTGCACTAGCGGGACTCTACGAGCAGTACTTC
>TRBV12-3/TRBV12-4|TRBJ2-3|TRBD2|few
CASSWSSGGTDTQYF
TGTGCCAGCAGTTGGTCTAGCGGGGGCACAGATACGCAGTATTTT
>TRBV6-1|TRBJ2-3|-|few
CASKKGDTQYF
TGTGCCAGCAAGAAGGGAGATACGCAGTATTTT
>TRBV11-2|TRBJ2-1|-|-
CASSLLGLAGNEQFF
TGTGCCAGCAGCTTACTGGGGCTAGCAGGCAATGAGCAGTTCTTC
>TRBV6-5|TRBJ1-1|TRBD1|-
CASRTLGQGLTEAFF
TGTGCCAGCAGGACCCTGGGACAGGGGCTCACTGAAGCTTTCTTT
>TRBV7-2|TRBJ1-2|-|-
CASSLRGGGEHSYGYTF
TGTGCCAGCAGCTTACGGGGAGGGGGTGAACACAGCTATGGCTACACCTTC
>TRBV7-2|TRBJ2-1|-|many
CASSLVGTSYRDEQFF
TGTGCCAGCAGCTTAGTGGGTACTAGCTACAGGGACGAGCAGTTCTTC
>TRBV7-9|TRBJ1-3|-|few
CASSLESGNSGNTIYF
TGTGCCAGCAGCTTAGAATCCGGGAACTCTGGAAACACCATATATTTT
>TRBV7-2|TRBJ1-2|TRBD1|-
CASSHGQGGGYTF
TGTGCCAGCAGTCATGGACAGGGGGGGGGCTACACCTTC
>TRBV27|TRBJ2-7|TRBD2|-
CASSLRLGLAGETYEQYF
TGTGCCAGCAGTTTACGGCTCGGACTAGCGGGGGAAACCTACGAGCAGTACTTC
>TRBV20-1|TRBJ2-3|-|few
CSARVTGGGTDTQYF
TGCAGTGCTAGAGTAACAGGGGGGGGCACAGATACGCAGTATTTT